The table lists the clone carrying this TCR beta chain with a few counts. Its antigen remains unidentified. The V segment lost 3 bases and the J segment 0 bases; nucleotides outside the gene matches: 11. CDR1 is SQVTM and CDR2 is ANQGSEA in the germline V gene. The CDR3 has 18 residues. The isolated RNA, all of it, was reverse transcribed, so expressed TCRB transcripts were what got sequenced. Data came from immunoSEQ multiplex PCR; TCRdb stores just in-frame clones and leaves some out. The table shows about 900,000 clones, with about a sixth occurring only once. Averaging about 116 mL, one heparinised blood draw came from each individual donor. Over 98% purity was reached by all sorted populations. These data come from a study of beta chain features in type 1 diabetes. Findings and limits, study-wide: All four CD4+ subsets of Type 1 diabetes patients contained TCRB CDR3s that were moderately but significantly shorter. Sequencing from cDNA could over-represent high-TCR-expressing cells.

Sequenced input: naive CD4+ T cells from blood. The V gene is TRBV29-1, the J gene TRBJ2-3; 11 bases are a match to TRBD2. This receptor was identified in a young woman in good health. This chain's CDR3 is CSVERIAGGRASTDTQYF. The CDR3 DNA reads as TGCAGCGTTGAGCGTATAGCGGGAGGGCGTGCTAGCACAGATACGCAGTATTTT.